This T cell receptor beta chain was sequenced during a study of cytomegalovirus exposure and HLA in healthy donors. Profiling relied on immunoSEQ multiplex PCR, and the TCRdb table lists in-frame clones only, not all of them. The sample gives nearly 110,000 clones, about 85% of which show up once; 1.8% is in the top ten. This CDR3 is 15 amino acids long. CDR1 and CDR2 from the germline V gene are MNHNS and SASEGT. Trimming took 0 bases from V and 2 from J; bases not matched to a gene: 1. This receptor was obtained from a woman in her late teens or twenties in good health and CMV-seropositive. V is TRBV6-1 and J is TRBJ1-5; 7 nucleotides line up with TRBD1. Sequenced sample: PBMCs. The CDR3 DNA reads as TGTGCCAGCAGTGAAGCTACAGGGGGCAATCAGCCCCAGCATTTT. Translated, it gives CASSEATGGNQPQHF.